The 31 T cell receptor beta chains reported below all come from one sample, sequenced in a study of early T cells in non-severe SARS-CoV-2 infection. TCRdb processed the 5' RACE reads anew with MiXCR; each CDR3 protein has one entry. This sample has 35,000 to 50,000 distinct CDR3 sequences, with around 6.8% found just once. The sequencing sample was made of whole blood. The receptors come from an adult who was a healthcare worker with PCR-confirmed SARS-CoV-2 infection or an uninfected control (not recorded which).

This clonotype showed up just a few times. The chain recombines TRBV6-5 with TRBJ2-2, with D unclear. The CDR3 is made up of 11 amino acids. Trimming took 7 bases from V and 8 from J, leaving 8 bases between them. Germline CDR1 reads MNHEY; CDR2 reads SVGAGI. CDR3 in amino acids: CASTWGGELFF. CDR3 DNA: TGTGCCAGCACTTGGGGTGGGGAGCTGTTTTTT.

This sequence joins TRBV24-1 and TRBJ2-3; 7 bases agree with TRBD1. The length of the CDR3 is 15 residues. V shed 3 bases and J 4 bases; nucleotides not matched to a gene: 6. The germline gives CDR1 KGHDR, CDR2 SFDVKD. The CDR3 DNA is TGTGCCACCAGTGATAACCGGGACAGCCCAGATACGCAGTATTTT. Residues: CATSDNRDSPDTQYF.

This clonotype is medium-sized (0.01 to 0.1%) in the sample. The V call is TRBV29-1, the J call TRBJ2-2; unclear D gene. The CDR3 runs to 13 residues. Trimming pared 4 bases from V and 8 bases from J, leaving 14 bases between. The germline gives CDR1 SQVTM, CDR2 ANQGSEA. For the CDR3, the DNA is TGCAGCGTTGCAAAAGACCTGGGGGGGGAGCTGTTTTTT. It yields the protein CSVAKDLGGELFF.

At least ten counts were recorded for this clonotype. V is TRBV20-1 and J is TRBJ1-5; D is uncertain. Germline values: CDR1 DFQATT, CDR2 SNEGSKA (reference sequence). The ends were cut back, 0 bases at V and 0 bases at J, with 9 bases in the middle. The CDR3 is made up of 15 amino acids. CDR3 sequence reads: CSARDPENSNQPQHF. The CDR3 region has the DNA TGCAGTGCTAGAGATCCTGAAAATAGCAATCAGCCCCAGCATTTT.

This clonotype showed up just a few times. The rearrangement joins TRBV5-1 to TRBJ1-1; TRBD1 aligns across 10 bases. V lost 4 bases, J lost 5 bases, and 5 bases stayed unmatched. The CDR3 is 14 amino acids. Germline V gene sequence: CDR1 SGHRS, CDR2 YFSETQ. In DNA form, the CDR3 reads TGCGCCAGCAGCAGACAGGGGGCGAATACTGAAGCTTTCTTT. Amino acids: CASSRQGANTEAFF.

This clonotype was counted at least ten times. The chain has TRBV10-3 and TRBJ2-7; D gene uncertain. The CDR3 is 11 amino acids. Trimming shortened V by 8 bases and J by 1 base, and 6 bases separated the two germline ends. Germline assignment: CDR1 ENHRY and CDR2 SYGVKD. This CDR3 reads CAIRASYEQYF. The DNA of the CDR3 is TGTGCCATCCGGGCTTCCTACGAGCAGTACTTC.

V and J are TRBV5-6 and TRBJ2-3; TRBD2 matches 15 bases. Germline CDR1 and CDR2: SGHDT and YYEEEE. This CDR3 comprises 17 residues. The V and J ends lost 4 bases and 4 bases, in that order; junction bases with no gene match: 7. This CDR3 reads CASSGAGLAGGADTQYF. CDR3 nucleotides: TGTGCCAGCAGCGGGGCGGGACTAGCGGGGGGCGCAGATACGCAGTATTTT.

There are many counts of this clonotype. The V call is TRBV5-6, the J call TRBJ2-3; TRBD1 aligns across 9 bases. The junction had 4 bases not matched to a gene; V was cut back by 0 bases and J by 2 bases. CDR1 and CDR2 from the germline V gene are SGHDT and YYEEEE. The CDR3 is 16 residues long. The CDR3 DNA reads as TGTGCCAGCAGCTTGGTGGGACAGGGAGACACAGATACGCAGTATTTT. Translation: CASSLVGQGDTDTQYF.

J is TRBJ2-3 and V is TRBV5-4; possibly TRBD1 or TRBD2 for D (5 bases each). Germline CDR1 and CDR2: SGHNT and YYREEE (reference sequence). Trimming cost V 3 bases and J 1 base, with 9 bases left between them. The CDR3 length is 14 residues. DNA of the CDR3: TGTGCCAGCAGCTGGGACGAAGGCACAGATACGCAGTATTTT. It codes for CASSWDEGTDTQYF.

This clonotype was recorded a few times. CDR3 sequence reads: CASSLVGGHTEAFF. The CDR3 bases are TGTGCCAGCAGCTTGGTGGGGGGCCACACTGAAGCTTTCTTT. The chain couples TRBV5-5 to TRBJ1-1, with D maybe TRBD1 (6 bases). Trimming cost V 0 bases and J 3 bases, with 9 bases left between them. The CDR3 contains 14 residues. The germline V gene has CDR1 SGHKS and CDR2 YYEKEE (reference sequence).

The gene calls are TRBV6-5 and TRBJ2-3, with unresolved D. V was trimmed by 6 bases and J by 4 bases, leaving 11 bases between them. The CDR3 loop spans 13 amino acids. The germline gives CDR1 MNHEY, CDR2 SVGAGI. The CDR3 is CASRGLGADTQYF. In nucleotides, the CDR3 is TGTGCCAGCAGGGGCCTTGGGGCAGATACGCAGTATTTT.

This clonotype was counted ten times or more. This chain connects TRBV12-3 or TRBV12-4 to TRBJ1-5, with 7 bases that match TRBD1. V trimming: 4 bases; J trimming: 0 bases; junction bases outside the gene matches: 9. The CDR3 extends over 17 amino acids. The CDR3 DNA is TGTGCCAGCAGTTCCGCGGGACAGCTTTATAGCAATCAGCCCCAGCATTTT. Residues: CASSSAGQLYSNQPQHF.

Remarks on this clonotype: A junction boundary mismatches the germline segment, possibly from a read error. J is TRBJ2-3 and V is TRBV20-1; D is perhaps TRBD2 (5 bases). Germline V gene data show CDR1 as DFQATT and CDR2 as SNEGSKA (reference sequence). The CDR3 runs 13 residues. In DNA, the CDR3 is TGCAGTGCTAGACCTCCTAGCACAGATACGCAGTTTTTT. Amino acid sequence: CSARPPSTDTQFF.

This clonotype was detected a few times. The chain is built from TRBV27 and TRBJ1-1; D remains unclear. Looked up from germline, CDR1 is MNHEY and CDR2 is SMNVEV (reference sequence). The CDR3 sequence is 13 residues long. Between the trimmed V and J ends, which lost 5 bases and 8 bases, there was a span of 15 bases. CDR3 DNA sequence: TGTGCCAGCAGTATCCGGGGTCTGGGGGAAGCTTTCTTT. Protein: CASSIRGLGEAFF.

This clonotype has only a few counts. The CDR3 sequence: CASSQPAGTDTQYF. The CDR3 bases are TGCGCCAGCAGCCAACCGGCAGGCACAGATACGCAGTATTTT. This chain uses TRBV4-1 with TRBJ2-3, with D unresolved. CDR1 is MGHRA and CDR2 is YSYEKL in the germline V gene. The CDR3 runs to 14 residues. V was trimmed by 2 bases and J by 1 base, leaving 7 bases between them.

In DNA form, the CDR3 reads TGTGCCAGCAGCGCCAGGGGGACAGGGCCCACTGAAGCTTTCTTT. Its protein is CASSARGTGPTEAFF. The J gene is TRBJ1-1, the V gene TRBV9; 9 nucleotides agree with TRBD1. The trim removed 3 bases at V and 4 bases at J, leaving 7 bases unmatched. Germline lookup yields CDR1 SGDLS and CDR2 YYNGEE. This CDR3 comprises 15 residues.

This clonotype occurred many times. V gene TRBV7-6 combines with J gene TRBJ2-1, with TRBD2 identical over 8 bases. The junction had 9 bases not matched to a gene; V was cut back by 3 bases and J by 8 bases. The V gene's germline CDR1 is SGHVS and CDR2 FNYEAQ. This CDR3 comprises 15 residues. CDR3 DNA sequence: TGTGCCAGCAGCTTCCGGACTAGCACGGTCTATGAGCAGTTCTTC. This translates into CASSFRTSTVYEQFF.

This clonotype came up many times. The rearrangement links TRBV7-3 to TRBJ2-3; D perhaps matches TRBD2 (5 bases). This CDR3 is 14 amino acids long. Germline V CDR1 and CDR2: SGHTA, FQGTGA. V was pared by 3 bases and J by 9 bases, with 16 bases between. The chain's CDR3 is CASSLDSSAATQYF. The CDR3 region has the DNA TGTGCCAGCAGCTTGGACTCGTCTGCCGCGACGCAGTATTTT.

The sample holds many counts of this clonotype. The chain combines TRBV5-1 with TRBJ2-1, with 7 positions matching TRBD2. The CDR3 has 14 amino acids. Germline V CDR1 and CDR2: SGHRS, YFSETQ. J was trimmed by 3 bases and V by 5 bases; bases with no gene match: 5. CDR3 bases: TGCGCCAGCAGTACGGGGGGAGACTACAATGAGCAGTTCTTC. Protein sequence: CASSTGGDYNEQFF.

In its sample, this clonotype was seen many times. The rearrangement uses TRBV3-1 and TRBJ2-3; 11 nucleotides align to TRBD2. CDR1 is LGHDT and CDR2 is YNNKEL in the germline V gene (reference sequence). The V gene end was trimmed by 0 bases and the J gene end by 2 bases; junction bases not matched to a gene: 7. The CDR3 totals 18 residues. Here the CDR3 DNA reads TGTGCCAGCAGCCAAGACTTACGACTAGCGGGAATCACAGATACGCAGTATTTT. Protein: CASSQDLRLAGITDTQYF.

This clonotype came up many times. The chain carries TRBV5-1 and TRBJ1-1, with no clear D. Trimming pared 1 base from V and 2 bases from J, leaving 6 bases between. CDR3 size: 13 residues. The germline gives CDR1 SGHRS, CDR2 YFSETQ. CDR3 in amino acids: CASSLTVNTEAFF. The CDR3 region has the DNA TGCGCCAGCAGCTTGACGGTAAACACTGAAGCTTTCTTT.

This clonotype was seen a handful of times. This chain connects TRBV6-6 to TRBJ1-1, with D perhaps TRBD1 (5 bases). V was trimmed by 2 bases and J by 7 bases, leaving 8 bases between them. The CDR3 is 12 amino acids. The V gene's germline CDR1 is MNHNY and CDR2 SVGAGI (reference sequence). CDR3 sequence (DNA): TGTGCCAGCAGTTACGGGGGGTATGAAGCTTTCTTT. This sequence encodes CASSYGGYEAFF.

Only a few counts were recorded for this clonotype. The CDR3 sequence is CAILGDRFSTDTQYF. The CDR3 DNA is TGTGCCATTCTTGGGGACAGGTTCAGCACAGATACGCAGTATTTT. The chain carries TRBV10-3 and TRBJ2-3; 8 bases fit TRBD1. The CDR3 is 15 amino acids. The germline gives CDR1 ENHRY, CDR2 SYGVKD. The junction had 8 bases not matched to a gene; V was cut back by 9 bases and J by 0 bases.

This clonotype was recorded many times. The chain recombines TRBV20-1 with TRBJ2-4; D perhaps matches TRBD1 (6 bases). Germline V gene sequence: CDR1 DFQATT, CDR2 SNEGSKA (reference sequence). CDR3 size: 14 residues. The germline V and J ends were trimmed by 4 bases and 4 bases, with 14 bases remaining between them. CDR3 DNA: TGCAGTGCTACCTCGTACAGGGAAAAAAACATTCAGTACTTC. This translates into CSATSYREKNIQYF.

V gene TRBV2 combines with J gene TRBJ1-2, with D possibly being TRBD1 (6 bases). Trimming removed 10 bases at V and 4 bases at J, with 13 bases between. From germline, CDR1 is SNHLY and CDR2 FYNNEI. CDR3 length equals 12 residues. Written as DNA, the CDR3 is TGTGCCACCAGACAGGACGGCTATGGCTACACCTTC. Translated, it gives CATRQDGYGYTF.

The CDR3 DNA reads TGCGCCAGCAGCGCCGACAGCCGAACCTACGAGCAGTACTTC. This encodes CASSADSRTYEQYF. The V gene is TRBV5-1, the J gene TRBJ2-7, with D perhaps matching TRBD1 (5 bases). Germline V gene lookup returns CDR1 SGHRS and CDR2 YFSETQ. V was shortened by 4 bases and J by 2 bases, with 13 bases between the two germline ends. CDR3 length: 14 amino acids.

This clonotype was seen ten or more times. The chain employs TRBV12-3 or TRBV12-4 and TRBJ2-3; weak D call: TRBD1 (6 bases). This CDR3 has 15 amino acids. The V end was cut by 5 bases, the J end by 0 bases, with 12 bases between. CDR3 in amino acids: CASSDTGSSTDTQYF. CDR3 sequence (DNA): TGTGCCAGCAGTGACACAGGGTCTAGCACAGATACGCAGTATTTT.

This clonotype was recorded many times. V gene TRBV6-2 or TRBV6-3 combines with J gene TRBJ2-3; D not certain. In germline, CDR1 is MNHEY, CDR2 SVGEGT. CDR3 size: 13 residues. V was cut by 5 bases and J by 5 bases, with 11 bases left in between. The chain's CDR3 is CASSSVMGDTQYF. The CDR3 coding sequence is TGTGCCAGCAGTAGCGTGATGGGAGATACGCAGTATTTT.

This clonotype showed up just a few times. J is TRBJ2-3 and V is TRBV19; the match to TRBD1 covers 7 bases. J gave up 0 bases and V 6 bases, and 6 bases lay outside the gene matches. The CDR3 has 15 residues. CDR1 is LNHDA and CDR2 is SQIVND in the germline V gene (reference sequence). CDR3 protein: CASRTGRVSTDTQYF. The CDR3 nucleotides read TGTGCCAGTAGGACAGGGAGAGTGAGCACAGATACGCAGTATTTT.

There are many counts of this clonotype. J is TRBJ2-3 and V is TRBV7-2, with 8 bases fitting TRBD2. CDR1 and CDR2 (germline): SGHTA, FQGNSA. The V and J ends lost 3 bases and 4 bases, in that order; junction bases with no gene match: 6. There are 15 residues in the CDR3. The CDR3 loop is CASSLLAGLSDTQYF. In nucleotides, the CDR3 is TGTGCCAGCAGCTTGTTAGCGGGGTTGTCAGATACGCAGTATTTT. The entire variable domain, with the rest obtained from reference TRBV7-2 and TRBJ2-3, is as follows: GAGVSQSPSNKVTEKGKDVELRCDPISGHTALYWYRQSLGQGLEFLIYFQGNSAPDKSGLPSDRFSAERTGGSVSTLTIQRTQQEDSAVYLCASSLLAGLSDTQYFGPGTRLTVL.

The chain uses TRBV7-9 and TRBJ2-3; D is possibly TRBD2 (7 bases). The V gene's germline CDR1 is SEHNR and CDR2 FQNEAQ (reference sequence). V lost 4 bases to trimming and J lost 6 bases, with 14 bases between them. The CDR3 extends over 14 amino acids. The CDR3 region is CASSSFGGADTQYF. CDR3 DNA sequence: TGTGCCAGCAGCTCCTTTGGGGGGGCTGATACGCAGTATTTT.